This T cell receptor (beta chain) was captured in a study of T cell responses to AZD1222 COVID-19 vaccine. Clones were sequenced by immunoSEQ multiplex PCR, and TCRdb holds only the in-frame ones, with some missing. The table shows fewer than 200,000 clones, with roughly 88% occurring only once. This clone has only a few counts. Its antigen is undetermined. The germline CDR1 and CDR2 sequences are LGHDT and YNNKEL (reference sequence). Trimming took off 1 base at V and 6 bases at J, with 10 bases between the two ends. This CDR3 is built from 14 residues. Study-wide findings and caveats: Donors in the cohort were predominantly white British and more often female, and clonal diversity was possibly underestimated. An increase in Spike-specific TCR breadth and depth was observed after two AZD1222 doses. No repertoire was sampled before or during the peak T cell response, only after it.

V usage is TRBV3-1 (or the pseudogene TRBV3-2) and J usage is TRBJ1-5, with D possibly being TRBD1 (6 bases). The sequences come from peripheral blood, collected 28 days after the second AZD1222 dose. The sequence derives from an adult who received the AZD1222 COVID-19 vaccine. The CDR3 bases are TGTGCCAGCAGCCAAGGAAGGGGGATTCAGCCCCAGCATTTT. This translates into CASSQGRGIQPQHF.